The 18 T cell receptor beta chains below all came from one sample that was sequenced in a study of T-cell reconstitution after alpha-beta-depleted transplantation in children. For TCRbeta, the library was prepared with unique molecular identifiers. TCRdb used MiXCR to reprocess the PCR reads, holding one entry per CDR3 protein. The sample consists of 500,000 to 600,000 distinct CDR3 sequences, 32% of them appearing once. The material was PBMCs from the stem cell graft donor, obtained from the stem cell graft. These receptor sequences come from a human donor who donated a stem cell graft to a child with aplastic anemia.

The rearrangement links TRBV30 to TRBJ1-5, with 7 positions matching TRBD1. V lost 2 bases, J lost 1 base, and 5 bases stayed unmatched. The CDR3 runs to 15 residues. The germline V gene has CDR1 GTSNPN and CDR2 SVGIG (reference sequence). The CDR3 sequence: CAWSSGGRSNQPQHF. Here the CDR3 DNA reads TGTGCCTGGAGTTCAGGGGGGAGAAGCAATCAGCCCCAGCATTTT.

In its sample, this clonotype was seen once. The rearrangement joins TRBV27 to TRBJ1-1; D may be TRBD1 (5 bases). Between the trimmed V and J ends, which lost 2 bases and 4 bases, there was a span of 11 bases. The CDR3 has 14 residues. CDR1 and CDR2 (germline): MNHEY, SMNVEV (reference sequence). CDR3 loop: CASSLNWTPTEAFF. CDR3 sequence (DNA): TGTGCCAGCAGTTTAAATTGGACACCCACTGAAGCTTTCTTT.

The V and J genes are TRBV6-2 or TRBV6-3 and TRBJ1-2; weak D call: TRBD1 (6 bases). Germline V gene sequence: CDR1 MNHEY, CDR2 SVGEGT. There are 15 residues in the CDR3. The ends were cut back, 2 bases at V and 6 bases at J, with 16 bases in the middle. CDR3 amino acids: CASSYTRDTSHGYTF. CDR3 nucleotide sequence: TGTGCCAGCAGTTACACCCGGGACACTTCACATGGCTACACCTTC.

The J gene is TRBJ2-7, the V gene TRBV7-2; TRBD1 agrees at 7 bases. Per germline, CDR1 SGHTA and CDR2 FQGNSA. V gave up 0 bases and J gave up 2 bases; unmatched junction bases: 7. The CDR3 is 16 amino acids. The CDR3 region has the DNA TGTGCCAGCAGCTTAGCGGGGGACAGCAGAACCTACGAGCAGTACTTC. This encodes CASSLAGDSRTYEQYF. The whole variable domain, remainder taken from reference TRBV7-2 and TRBJ2-7, is GAGVSQSPSNKVTEKGKDVELRCDPISGHTALYWYRQSLGQGLEFLIYFQGNSAPDKSGLPSDRFSAERTGGSVSTLTIQRTQQEDSAVYLCASSLAGDSRTYEQYFGPGTRLTVT.

The V call is TRBV6-5, the J call TRBJ2-1; 16 positions agree with TRBD2. V shed 3 bases and J 5 bases; nucleotides not matched to a gene: 10. The CDR3 extends over 19 amino acids. Germline values: CDR1 MNHEY, CDR2 SVGAGI. In DNA, the CDR3 is TGTGCCAGCAGTTATTCTACCGGGACTAGCGGGAGGGCCAACAATGAGCAGTTCTTC. It specifies CASSYSTGTSGRANNEQFF.

In its sample, this clonotype was seen a few times. The CDR3 sequence: CAISESTANEQFF. CDR3 DNA: TGTGCCATCAGTGAGTCCACAGCGAATGAGCAGTTCTTC. The chain has TRBV10-3 and TRBJ2-1; D gene uncertain. CDR1 ENHRY and CDR2 SYGVKD come from the germline V gene. Trimming shortened V by 0 bases and J by 7 bases, and 7 bases separated the two germline ends. The CDR3 is 13 amino acids.

This clonotype was seen a few times. The chain links TRBV29-1 to TRBJ2-5, with unresolved D. Germline-derived CDR1 and CDR2 are SQVTM and ANQGSEA. The CDR3 spans 14 residues. V lost 6 bases and J 5 bases, leaving 19 bases between the germline ends. This chain's CDR3 is CSVRDHSPWETQYF. In DNA form, the CDR3 reads TGCAGCGTCCGTGACCACAGCCCATGGGAGACCCAGTACTTC.

The genes are TRBV20-1 and TRBJ1-6; TRBD1 is a possible D gene (5 bases). V shed 5 bases and J shed 11 bases, with 22 bases lying between them. This CDR3 contains 15 residues. Looked up from germline, CDR1 is DFQATT and CDR2 is SNEGSKA (reference sequence). CDR3 nucleotide sequence: TGCAGTGCTCACTCGGGGCAGGGCGGCAGGGCACCCCTCCACTTT. Amino acids: CSAHSGQGGRAPLHF.

The chain is built from TRBV4-3 and TRBJ2-3; D call uncertain. V was cut by 0 bases and J by 0 bases, with 16 bases left in between. Germline V gene lookup returns CDR1 LGHNA and CDR2 YSLEER. This CDR3 spans 18 amino acids. CDR3 sequence (DNA): TGCGCCAGCAGCCAAGATATTCCCCGCTCGTATAGCACAGATACGCAGTATTTT. Its protein product is CASSQDIPRSYSTDTQYF.

This clonotype was picked up many times. The chain carries TRBV7-9 and TRBJ2-1; 9 bases line up with TRBD2. CDR3 length: 14 amino acids. V lost 5 bases and J lost 7; bases outside the gene matches: 6. The germline CDR1 and CDR2 sequences are SEHNR and FQNEAQ (reference sequence). CDR3 sequence (DNA): TGTGCCAGCAGCCGTAGCGGGAGTAATAATGAGCAGTTCTTC. It yields the protein CASSRSGSNNEQFF.

In nucleotides, the CDR3 is TGTGCCAGCAGTTTAACAGGGGACTCTGGAAACACCATATATTTT. It is translated as CASSLTGDSGNTIYF. The gene calls are TRBV12-3 or TRBV12-4 and TRBJ1-3; 7 bases are shared with TRBD1. This CDR3 is built from 15 residues. V was clipped by 2 bases and J by 0 bases; unmatched bases: 1.

The chain is built from TRBV20-1 and TRBJ2-7, with D tentatively TRBD1 or TRBD2 (5 bases each). Trimming pared 7 bases from V and 0 bases from J, leaving 19 bases between. CDR1 and CDR2 (germline): DFQATT, SNEGSKA (reference sequence). This CDR3 contains 15 residues. The CDR3 DNA reads TGCAGTGTCGCGGGTTGGGGACGGAACTCCTACGAGCAGTACTTC. Translating it yields CSVAGWGRNSYEQYF.

In this sample, this clonotype turned up a few times. This chain links TRBV14 with TRBJ2-1; tentatively, D is TRBD1 or TRBD2 (5 bases each). This CDR3 region has 16 residues. The V gene lost 1 base and the J gene lost 7 bases, with 17 bases spanning the gap. Per the germline V gene, CDR1 is SGHDN and CDR2 is FVKESK. The CDR3 here is CASSQGGTRRANEQFF. Written as DNA, the CDR3 is TGTGCCAGCAGCCAAGGAGGGACCCGAAGGGCAAATGAGCAGTTCTTC.

Written as DNA, the CDR3 is TGTGCCAGCAGCTTAGCGCTGCAACCCCCGCGGACTGAAGCTTTCTTT. It is translated as CASSLALQPPRTEAFF. The V call is TRBV7-2, the J call TRBJ1-1; D is ambiguous. Germline V gene lookup returns CDR1 SGHTA and CDR2 FQGNSA. The V gene lost 0 bases and the J gene lost 5 bases, with 16 bases spanning the gap. This CDR3 is built from 16 residues.

This chain joins TRBV27 and TRBJ2-3; TRBD1 might be the D (5 bases). CDR1 is MNHEY, CDR2 SMNVEV, per germline (reference sequence). The V end was cut by 4 bases, the J end by 2 bases, with 16 bases between. This CDR3 has 16 amino acids. The chain's CDR3 is CASSSLGEGPTDTQYF. CDR3 in DNA: TGTGCCAGCAGTTCCTTAGGGGAAGGGCCCACAGATACGCAGTATTTT.

The V call is TRBV7-2, the J call TRBJ1-4; D not resolved. Trimming took off 1 base at V and 2 bases at J, with 5 bases between the two ends. The germline CDR1 and CDR2 sequences are SGHTA and FQGNSA. CDR3 length: 14 amino acids. The CDR3 DNA sequence: TGTGCCAGCAGCTTAGTACCGACTAATGAAAAACTGTTTTTT. It translates to CASSLVPTNEKLFF.

The table lists this clonotype with a few counts. The chain combines TRBV20-1 with TRBJ1-6; 8 bases fit TRBD1. J lost 12 bases, V lost 0 bases, and 16 bases had no gene match. The CDR3 length is 17 residues. Germline V gives CDR1 DFQATT, CDR2 SNEGSKA (reference sequence). The CDR3 sequence: CSARDPETGQVVGPLHF. The DNA of the CDR3 is TGCAGTGCTAGAGATCCCGAAACGGGACAGGTGGTAGGACCCCTCCACTTT.

The chain has TRBV5-1 and TRBJ1-1; D remains unclear. The V end was cut by 0 bases, the J end by 1 base, with 7 bases between. Germline assignment: CDR1 SGHRS and CDR2 YFSETQ. This CDR3 has 14 amino acids. The CDR3 sequence: CASSLEGSNTEAFF. CDR3 DNA sequence: TGCGCCAGCAGCTTGGAGGGATCGAACACTGAAGCTTTCTTT.